The clone carrying this T cell receptor (beta chain) was seen more than once but under ten times. The antigen remains undetermined. With 6 bases removed from V and 1 base from J, the gap between germline ends came to 19 bases. Germline loops: CDR1 DFQATT, CDR2 SNEGSKA (reference sequence). This CDR3 has 15 amino acids. TCRdb re-called the 5' RACE reads through MiXCR, storing one row per CDR3 protein. The repertoire holds 380,000 or so distinct CDR3 sequences, with about 20% as singletons. The sample belongs to a study of CD8 T cells in ankylosing spondylitis. Study-level findings and limits: Typical of ankylosing spondylitis blood, it appeared, was a TCR beta motif of eight highly homologous variants.

The chain couples TRBV20-1 to TRBJ2-7; D is uncertain. The sequence was collected from a male donor with ankylosing spondylitis or in good health (not recorded which). The sequenced sample was blood, either unsorted or a sorted T cell fraction (not recorded which). CDR3 sequence: CSAQTEPSPSYEQYF. CDR3 sequence (DNA): TGCAGTGCGCAGACCGAGCCCTCCCCTTCCTACGAGCAGTACTTC.